The clone carrying this T cell receptor beta chain was detected a few times. The antigen remains undetermined. The source of the sample is a study of identical twins. From the 5' RACE reads, TCRdb called clonotypes with MiXCR, one entry per CDR3 protein. The table has approximately 300,000 distinct CDR3 sequences, 8% to 9.5% seen once. Germline assignment: CDR1 ENHRY and CDR2 SYGVKD. The V end lost 3 bases, the J end lost 3 bases, and 20 bases lay between the germline ends. The CDR3 is 17 residues long. Notes on the study in general: Insertions were fewer in abundant cord blood beta clonotypes, whereas memory repertoires showed none of this pattern.

Separately, the same data were catalogued under a study of yellow fever vaccine responses in identical twins.

The J gene is TRBJ1-1, the V gene TRBV10-3, with D possibly TRBD1 on 6 matching bases. The specimen sequenced was CD8+ T cells sorted from blood. The source is a woman in her late teens or twenties in good health. The CDR3 coding sequence is TGTGCCATCAGTGATGCCAGGGGCCGCTCCGGGGACACTGAAGCTTTCTTT. Its protein is CAISDARGRSGDTEAFF.